This T cell receptor beta chain emerged from a study of T cell repertoires in cytomegalovirus infection. Overall study context: Indications of both CMV infection and matching HLA type were provided by public TCR beta signatures.

Germline V gives CDR1 SGHVS, CDR2 FQNEAQ. V was clipped by 5 bases and J by 2 bases, with 17 bases between them. The CDR3 is 16 amino acids. In TCRdb, the reads were re-called with MiXCR into one record per CDR3 protein. The data show roughly 500,000 distinct CDR3 sequences, approximately 42% seen once. On this clonotype: Its cognate antigen is unknown.

This chain uses TRBV7-8 with TRBJ2-3; D remains unclear. The sample was cultured PBMCs, taken from culture after CMV antigen stimulation. This TCR came from a human donor in good health (CMV status not recorded). Some clones in this sample may be carry-over from other donors' samples. The CDR3 DNA follows: TGTGCCAGCAGCCGTAAAGTACTGGCGGACACAGATACGCAGTATTTT. It translates to CASSRKVLADTDTQYF.